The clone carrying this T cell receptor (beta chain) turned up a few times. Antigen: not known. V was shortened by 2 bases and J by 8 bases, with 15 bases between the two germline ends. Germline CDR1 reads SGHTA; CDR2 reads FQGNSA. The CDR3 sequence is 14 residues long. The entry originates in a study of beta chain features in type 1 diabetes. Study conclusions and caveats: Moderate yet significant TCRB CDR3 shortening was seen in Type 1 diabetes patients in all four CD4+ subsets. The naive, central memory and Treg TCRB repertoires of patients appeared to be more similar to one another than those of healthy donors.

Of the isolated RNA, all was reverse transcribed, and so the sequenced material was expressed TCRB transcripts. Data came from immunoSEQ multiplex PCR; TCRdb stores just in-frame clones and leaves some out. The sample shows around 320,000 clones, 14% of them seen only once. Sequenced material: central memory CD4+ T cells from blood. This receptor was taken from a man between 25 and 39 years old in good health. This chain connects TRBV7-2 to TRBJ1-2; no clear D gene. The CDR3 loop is CASSLLRPESGYTF. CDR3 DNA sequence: TGTGCCAGCAGCTTATTGCGCCCCGAGAGCGGCTACACCTTC.